This T cell receptor (beta chain) appears in the sequencing data of a study of STAT5B mutations in CD4+ large granular lymphocyte leukemia. Repertoires were generated with immunoSEQ multiplex PCR, while TCRdb's copy carries only in-frame clones and drops some. The table has about 36,000 clones, roughly four fifths seen once. This clone was detected only a few times. This sequence originates from a human donor in good health. Sequencing was done on a sample of CD4+ T cells from blood buffy coats.

CDR3 residues: CASSLAEGKSSYNSPLHF. DNA for the CDR3: TGTGCCAGCAGCTTAGCGGAGGGAAAAAGCTCCTATAATTCACCCCTCCACTTT. The V call is TRBV7-6, the J call TRBJ1-6, with D unclear. V gave up 0 bases and J gave up 0 bases, with 12 bases separating them. Germline V lookup: CDR1 SGHVS, CDR2 FNYEAQ. The CDR3 covers 18 residues. The full variable domain, its missing parts supplied by reference TRBV7-6 and TRBJ1-6, is GAGVSQSPRYKVTKRGQDVALRCDPISGHVSLYWYRQALGQGPEFLTYFNYEAQQDKSGLPNDRFSAERPEGSISTLTIQRTEQRDSAMYRCASSLAEGKSSYNSPLHFGNGTRLTVT.